This T cell receptor beta chain was observed in a study of blood T cell repertoires in COVID-19. The CDR3 covers 15 residues. Trimming took 2 bases from V and 3 from J; bases not matched to a gene: 1. CDR1 and CDR2 from the germline V gene are MNHEY and SVGAGI. Repertoires were generated with immunoSEQ multiplex PCR, while TCRdb's copy carries only in-frame clones and drops some. The table shows about 58,000 clones, with 90% occurring only once. This TCR derives from a man aged 60-69 years with acute or convalescent COVID-19. The chain recombines TRBV6-5 with TRBJ2-7; 13 bases map to TRBD2. Sample: peripheral blood. The CDR3 sequence is CASSYRTSGSYEQYF. CDR3 nucleotide sequence: TGTGCCAGCAGTTACAGGACTAGCGGGAGCTACGAGCAGTACTTC.